This passage covers 8 T cell receptor beta chains from one sample sequenced in a study of tissue T cells after allogeneic stem cell transplantation. Sequencing used immunoSEQ multiplex PCR; TCRdb keeps in-frame clones, though not all of them. The sample records about 1,300 clones, more than 50% being singletons. The sequencing here drew on bone marrow, taken at autopsy. These receptors all come from an older male patient with steroid-refractory graft-versus-host disease after an allogeneic stem cell transplant. Some of the T cells might come from the graft donor.

This CDR3 reads CASSQGGSTGELFF. CDR3 nucleotides: TGCGCCAGCAGCCAAGGGGGTAGCACCGGGGAGCTGTTTTTT. The chain recombines TRBV4-1 with TRBJ2-2; D call uncertain. V was pared by 1 base and J by 4 bases, with 7 bases between. This CDR3 region has 14 residues. Per germline, CDR1 MGHRA and CDR2 YSYEKL.

J is TRBJ1-3 and V is TRBV9; D not certain. Trimming cost V 4 bases and J 3 bases, with 14 bases left between them. The CDR3 covers 15 residues. CDR1 is SGDLS, CDR2 YYNGEE, per germline. CDR3 amino acids: CASSSDLLLGNTIYF. As DNA, the CDR3 is TGTGCCAGCAGCTCCGATTTATTACTTGGAAACACCATATATTTT.

J is TRBJ2-5 and V is TRBV5-6, with TRBD2 identical over 8 bases. This CDR3 has 15 amino acids. CDR1 and CDR2 from the germline V gene are SGHDT and YYEEEE. Unmatched junction bases numbered 15, after V lost 10 bases and J lost 4 bases. DNA of the CDR3: TGTGCCTGCTGCGTGGGGGCCGGGGGGGGAGAGACCCAGTACTTC. It yields the protein CACCVGAGGGETQYF.

This clone was seen a handful of times. The chain combines TRBV5-6 with TRBJ1-2, with 8 positions matching TRBD1. This CDR3 is built from 13 residues. The ends lost 7 bases at V and 4 bases at J; junction bases unmatched: 6. Germline-derived CDR1 and CDR2 are SGHDT and YYEEEE. As DNA, the CDR3 is TGTGCCAGCTTCGGACAGGGTATCTATGGCTACACCTTC. This translates into CASFGQGIYGYTF.

In its sample, this clone was seen a few times. This chain links TRBV7-2 with TRBJ1-2; 7 bases match TRBD1. Trimming removed 1 base from V and 8 bases from J; junction bases left unmatched: 10. The CDR3 covers 15 residues. Germline CDR1 reads SGHTA; CDR2 reads FQGNSA. CDR3 nucleotides: TGTGCCAGCAGCTTAGGCGGGACAGTAGGGGAGGGCTACACCTTC. Its protein product is CASSLGGTVGEGYTF.

This clone was recorded only once. This likely came from a read error, as a far larger clone is one base away. V is TRBV5-6 and J is TRBJ2-5; 8 positions agree with TRBD2. CDR1 is SGHDT and CDR2 is YYEEEE in the germline V gene. This CDR3 has 15 residues. The CDR3 DNA is TGTGCCTGCAGCGTGGGGGCCGGGGGGGGAGAGACCCAGTACTTC. The encoded protein is CACSVGAGGGETQYF.

The rearrangement joins TRBV19 to TRBJ1-1; D gene ambiguous. The CDR3 runs to 13 residues. Germline V gives CDR1 LNHDA, CDR2 SQIVND (reference sequence). V was pared by 3 bases and J by 6 bases, with 11 bases between. The chain's CDR3 is CASSISPFAEAFF. In DNA, the CDR3 is TGTGCCAGTAGTATTTCCCCGTTCGCTGAAGCTTTCTTT.

This clone is classed as medium-sized. V is TRBV5-5 and J is TRBJ2-4; D may be TRBD1 (6 bases). CDR1 and CDR2 (germline): SGHKS, YYEKEE (reference sequence). This CDR3 is 12 amino acids long. V lost 4 bases, J lost 9 bases, and 11 bases lay in between. CDR3 nucleotide sequence: TGTGCCAGCAGCCAACAGGGTACCATTCAGTACTTC. Protein sequence: CASSQQGTIQYF.